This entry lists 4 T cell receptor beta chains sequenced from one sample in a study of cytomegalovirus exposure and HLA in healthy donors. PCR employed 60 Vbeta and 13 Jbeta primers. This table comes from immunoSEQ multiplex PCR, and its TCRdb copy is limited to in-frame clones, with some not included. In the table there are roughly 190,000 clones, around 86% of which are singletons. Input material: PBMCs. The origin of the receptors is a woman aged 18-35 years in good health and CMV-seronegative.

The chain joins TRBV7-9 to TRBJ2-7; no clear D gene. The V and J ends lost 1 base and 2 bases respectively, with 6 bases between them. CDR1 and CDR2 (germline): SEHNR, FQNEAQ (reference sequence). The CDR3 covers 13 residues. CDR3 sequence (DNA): TGTGCCAGCAGCTTAGAGTCGGCCTACGAGCAGTACTTC. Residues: CASSLESAYEQYF. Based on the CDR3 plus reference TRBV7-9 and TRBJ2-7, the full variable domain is DTGVSQNPRHKITKRGQNVTFRCDPISEHNRLYWYRQTLGQGPEFLTYFQNEAQLEKSRLLSDRFSAERPKGSFSTLEIQRTEQGDSAMYLCASSLESAYEQYFGPGTRLTVT.

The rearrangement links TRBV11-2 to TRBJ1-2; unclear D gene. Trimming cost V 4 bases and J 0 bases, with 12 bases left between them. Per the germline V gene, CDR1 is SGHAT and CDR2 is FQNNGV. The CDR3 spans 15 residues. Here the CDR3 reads CASSSTRFTNYGYTF. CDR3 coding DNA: TGTGCCAGCAGCTCTACGCGCTTTACTAACTATGGCTACACCTTC.

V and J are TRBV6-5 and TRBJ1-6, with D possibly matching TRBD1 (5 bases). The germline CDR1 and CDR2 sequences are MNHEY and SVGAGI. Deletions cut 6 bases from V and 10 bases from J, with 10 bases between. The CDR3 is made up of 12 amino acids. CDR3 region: CASRPRGSPLHF. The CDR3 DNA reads TGTGCCAGCAGGCCAAGGGGCTCACCCCTCCACTTT.

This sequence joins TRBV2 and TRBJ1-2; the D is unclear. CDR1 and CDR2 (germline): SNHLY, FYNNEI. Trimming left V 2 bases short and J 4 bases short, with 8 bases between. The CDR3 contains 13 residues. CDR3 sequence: CASSEQAGYGYTF. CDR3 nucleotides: TGTGCCAGCAGTGAACAGGCCGGCTATGGCTACACCTTC.